These 25 T cell receptor beta chains were all obtained from the same sample, sequenced in a study of blood T cell repertoires in COVID-19. The assay was immunoSEQ multiplex PCR, and TCRdb's table has in-frame clones only and misses some. The sample holds roughly 380,000 clones, around nine tenths seen once. Sequenced sample: PBMCs or T cells enriched from blood (not recorded which). The receptors come from a woman aged 30 to 39 who had been exposed to COVID-19.

The genes are TRBV7-3 and TRBJ2-7, with TRBD2 identical over 7 bases. V lost 5 bases to trimming and J lost 4 bases; unmatched junction nucleotides: 14. Looked up from germline, CDR1 is SGHTA and CDR2 is FQGTGA. This CDR3 has 16 residues. The CDR3 here is CASSPQGGAGAYEQYF. Written as DNA, the CDR3 is TGTGCCAGCAGCCCACAAGGCGGGGCGGGAGCATACGAGCAGTACTTC.

The chain links TRBV2 to TRBJ2-1; 8 bases align to TRBD2. The CDR3 is 15 residues long. V shed 8 bases and J 0 bases; nucleotides not matched to a gene: 6. CDR1 and CDR2 from the germline V gene are SNHLY and FYNNEI. CDR3 DNA sequence: TGTGCCAGCTTAACTAGCGGTCCCTCCTACAATGAGCAGTTCTTC. Protein sequence: CASLTSGPSYNEQFF.

This clone came up once. The V gene is TRBV2, the J gene TRBJ2-3, with 11 nucleotides matching TRBD2. CDR3 length: 14 residues. V lost 6 bases to trimming and J lost 7 bases; unmatched junction nucleotides: 6. Germline assignment: CDR1 SNHLY and CDR2 FYNNEI. As DNA, the CDR3 is TGTGCCAGCAGGGTAGCGGGAGGGCCAAATACGCAGTATTTT. This gives the protein CASRVAGGPNTQYF.

The chain employs TRBV28 and TRBJ2-2; 11 nucleotides agree with TRBD2. The CDR3 loop spans 16 amino acids. The germline CDR1 and CDR2 sequences are MDHEN and SYDVKM. The trim removed 6 bases at V and 6 bases at J, leaving 9 bases unmatched. The CDR3 sequence is CASRTGLAGVSGELFF. The CDR3 nucleotides read TGTGCCAGCAGGACCGGACTAGCGGGTGTCTCCGGGGAGCTGTTTTTT.

The rearrangement uses TRBV6-5 and TRBJ1-5, with D possibly being TRBD1 (5 bases). Trimming removed 0 bases at V and 9 bases at J, with 6 bases between. There are 12 residues in the CDR3. Germline-derived CDR1 and CDR2 are MNHEY and SVGAGI. The CDR3 bases are TGTGCCAGCAGTTACTCCACAGGGCCCCAGCATTTT. It codes for CASSYSTGPQHF.

This chain uses TRBV28 with TRBJ1-1; 9 nucleotides agree with TRBD1. The CDR3 runs to 12 residues. V was clipped by 6 bases and J by 4 bases; unmatched bases: 0. CDR1 is MDHEN and CDR2 is SYDVKM in the germline V gene. For the CDR3, the DNA is TGTGCCAGCAGGACAGGGGGCACTGAAGCTTTCTTT. Translating gives CASRTGGTEAFF.

This chain connects TRBV7-9 to TRBJ2-7; TRBD2 matches at 10 bases. The CDR3 covers 16 residues. CDR1 is SEHNR, CDR2 FQNEAQ, per germline (reference sequence). The trim removed 0 bases at V and 0 bases at J, leaving 2 bases unmatched. In DNA form, the CDR3 reads TGTGCCAGCAGCTTAGCCCCTAGCGGGAGCTCCTACGAGCAGTACTTC. Translation: CASSLAPSGSSYEQYF.

The rearrangement joins TRBV19 to TRBJ1-1, with D tentatively TRBD1 (6 bases). V lost 8 bases to trimming and J lost 6 bases, with 19 bases between them. Germline lookup yields CDR1 LNHDA and CDR2 SQIVND (reference sequence). The CDR3 contains 14 residues. This chain's CDR3 is CASQMTGRGPEAFF. As DNA, the CDR3 is TGTGCCAGTCAGATGACAGGCAGGGGCCCTGAAGCTTTCTTT.

This clone appeared a few times. The chain couples TRBV6-1 to TRBJ1-6, with D unresolved. The germline CDR1 and CDR2 sequences are MNHNS and SASEGT. The CDR3 spans 15 residues. V shed 1 base and J shed 4 bases, with 8 bases lying between them. CDR3 residues: CASSEVGNYNSPLHF. The CDR3 DNA is TGTGCCAGCAGTGAAGTGGGCAATTATAATTCACCCCTCCACTTT.

This chain links TRBV12-3 or TRBV12-4 with TRBJ1-2; the D gene is possibly TRBD1 (6 bases). With 6 bases removed from V and 12 bases from J, the gap between germline ends came to 20 bases. The length of the CDR3 is 13 residues. The CDR3 reads CASSQTGFEVDTF. The CDR3 DNA sequence: TGTGCCAGCAGCCAAACAGGGTTCGAAGTCGACACCTTC.

This sequence joins TRBV6-4 and TRBJ2-3; 9 bases are a match to TRBD2. Germline values: CDR1 MRHNA, CDR2 SNTAGT. The junction had 5 bases not matched to a gene; V was cut back by 2 bases and J by 2 bases. The CDR3 sequence is 16 residues long. The CDR3 protein is CASSDHSSGDTDTQYF. The CDR3 nucleotides read TGTGCCAGCAGTGACCATTCTAGCGGGGACACAGATACGCAGTATTTT.

The V call is TRBV19, the J call TRBJ2-6; possible D gene TRBD1, 6 bases. Trimming shortened V by 3 bases and J by 0 bases, and 9 bases separated the two germline ends. This CDR3 region has 16 residues. From germline, CDR1 is LNHDA and CDR2 SQIVND (reference sequence). The DNA for the CDR3 is TGTGCCAGTAGTATTACAGGGAGCTCTGGGGCCAACGTCCTGACTTTC. It codes for CASSITGSSGANVLTF.

The chain couples TRBV5-1 to TRBJ1-2, with a weak D call TRBD1 (5 bases). V was trimmed by 0 bases and J by 6 bases, leaving 15 bases between them. CDR1 is SGHRS and CDR2 is YFSETQ in the germline V gene. This CDR3 comprises 15 residues. As DNA, the CDR3 is TGCGCCAGCAGCTTGGCAGGCAGGGAAGGCGATGGCTACACCTTC. This encodes CASSLAGREGDGYTF.

This clone has just one count. This chain joins TRBV12-5 and TRBJ2-3; D is ambiguous. Germline assignment: CDR1 LGHNT and CDR2 FRNRAP. The V and J ends lost 1 base and 1 base respectively, with 3 bases between them. This CDR3 has 13 amino acids. The CDR3 loop reads CASGLAGTDTQYF. CDR3 bases: TGTGCTAGTGGTTTGGCGGGCACAGATACGCAGTATTTT.

The chain carries TRBV6-5 and TRBJ1-2; no reliable D call. Germline V gives CDR1 MNHEY, CDR2 SVGAGI. Trimming took 2 bases from V and 3 from J, leaving 7 bases between them. This CDR3 region has 13 residues. The CDR3 spells CASSYAADYGYTF. DNA of the CDR3: TGTGCCAGCAGTTACGCGGCAGACTATGGCTACACCTTC.

Written as DNA, the CDR3 is TGTGCCAGCAGCTTGGTGAGGGAAGCTTTCTTT. Protein product: CASSLVREAFF. The rearrangement joins TRBV5-5 to TRBJ1-1; no clear D gene. Between the trimmed V and J ends, which lost 0 bases and 8 bases, there was a span of 5 bases. CDR1 and CDR2 (germline): SGHKS, YYEKEE (reference sequence). The CDR3 consists of 11 residues.

This rearrangement joins TRBV9 to TRBJ2-7; 10 positions agree with TRBD2. The germline CDR1 and CDR2 sequences are SGDLS and YYNGEE. V was clipped by 2 bases and J by 6 bases; unmatched bases: 5. The length of the CDR3 is 14 residues. For the CDR3, the DNA is TGTGCCAGCAGCGTGGGCCTAGCGGGAGTCGAGCAGTACTTC. Amino acid sequence: CASSVGLAGVEQYF.

The rearrangement uses TRBV7-9 and TRBJ2-3; D might be TRBD1 (5 bases). Germline CDR1 is SEHNR and CDR2 is FQNEAQ (reference sequence). CDR3 length: 14 residues. Trimming left V 5 bases short and J 1 base short, with 10 bases between. CDR3 residues: CASSPGQGTDTQYF. DNA for the CDR3: TGTGCCAGCAGCCCAGGGCAGGGCACAGATACGCAGTATTTT.

J is TRBJ2-1 and V is TRBV4-1; TRBD1 aligns across 8 bases. Germline CDR1 is MGHRA and CDR2 is YSYEKL. The length of the CDR3 is 15 residues. J was trimmed by 16 bases and V by 0 bases; bases with no gene match: 14. CDR3 loop: CASSQEVGQGVGGFF. CDR3 nucleotides: TGCGCCAGCAGCCAAGAGGTCGGACAGGGAGTGGGAGGATTCTTC.

This clone has a single count. The rearrangement joins TRBV9 to TRBJ2-3; D may be TRBD1 (7 bases). V dropped 3 bases and J dropped 3 bases, with 14 bases sitting between them. Germline V lookup: CDR1 SGDLS, CDR2 YYNGEE. The CDR3 is made up of 15 amino acids. CDR3: CASSAAGQITDTQYF. DNA for the CDR3: TGTGCCAGCAGCGCGGCGGGACAGATAACAGATACGCAGTATTTT.

The chain is built from TRBV18 and TRBJ1-4; 7 bases are a match to TRBD1. CDR1 and CDR2 from the germline V gene are KGHSH and LQKENI. The CDR3 contains 20 residues. Trimming removed 6 bases from V and 0 bases from J; junction bases left unmatched: 19. In DNA form, the CDR3 reads TGTGCCAGCTCCACAAGACAGGGACCAAGCATCGATCCAACTAATGAAAAACTGTTTTTT. This translates into CASSTRQGPSIDPTNEKLFF. Based on the CDR3 plus reference TRBV18 and TRBJ1-4, the full variable domain is NAGVMQNPRHLVRRRGQEARLRCSPMKGHSHVYWYRQLPEEGLKFMVYLQKENIIDESGMPKERFSAEFPKEGPSILRIQQVVRGDSAAYFCASSTRQGPSIDPTNEKLFFGSGTQLSVL.

The rearrangement joins TRBV19 to TRBJ2-7, with 7 bases that match TRBD1. Germline V gene lookup returns CDR1 LNHDA and CDR2 SQIVND (reference sequence). The CDR3 is 15 residues long. J was trimmed by 0 bases and V by 10 bases; bases with no gene match: 12. The CDR3 coding sequence is TGTGCCACTAAAGACCGGGACAGATACTCCTACGAGCAGTACTTC. Protein sequence: CATKDRDRYSYEQYF.

The V and J genes are TRBV15 and TRBJ2-1; the match to TRBD2 covers 7 bases. The trim removed 1 base at V and 2 bases at J, leaving 5 bases unmatched. CDR3 size: 16 residues. Per germline, CDR1 LNHNV and CDR2 YYDKDF (reference sequence). The CDR3 loop reads CATSRGPAGAYNEQFF. In DNA, the CDR3 is TGTGCCACCAGCAGAGGTCCCGCGGGAGCCTACAATGAGCAGTTCTTC.

This rearrangement joins TRBV10-1 to TRBJ1-1, with 7 bases that match TRBD1. Germline trimming cut 4 bases from V and 4 bases from J; bases unmatched to any gene: 9. The V gene's germline CDR1 is WNHNN and CDR2 SYGVQD (reference sequence). CDR3 size: 15 residues. This chain's CDR3 is CASSAATGIGTEAFF. The CDR3 DNA is TGCGCCAGCAGTGCCGCGACAGGGATTGGCACTGAAGCTTTCTTT.

The chain recombines TRBV19 with TRBJ2-3, with D possibly matching TRBD1 (5 bases). In germline, CDR1 is LNHDA, CDR2 SQIVND (reference sequence). The V gene lost 5 bases and the J gene lost 5 bases, with 17 bases spanning the gap. The CDR3 spans 15 residues. CDR3 region: CASSRIQGYRDTQYF. Written as DNA, the CDR3 is TGTGCCAGTAGTCGGATCCAGGGATATAGAGATACGCAGTATTTT.